This TCR beta chain was sequenced for a study of blood T cell repertoires in COVID-19. The assay was immunoSEQ multiplex PCR, and TCRdb's table has in-frame clones only and misses some. The profile shows about 200,000 clones, around 80% of them singletons. Germline loops: CDR1 SGHRS, CDR2 YFSETQ. There are 13 residues in the CDR3. V shed 0 bases and J shed 6 bases, with 9 bases lying between them. V is TRBV5-1 and J is TRBJ1-1; D remains ambiguous. The source is a human donor in a cohort sampled during active COVID-19. What was sequenced was peripheral blood. The CDR3 protein is CASSLGRVSEAFF. CDR3 in DNA: TGCGCCAGCAGCTTGGGGAGGGTATCTGAAGCTTTCTTT.